The next 8 T cell receptor beta chains were all read from a single sample in a study of identical twins. TCRdb processed the 5' RACE reads anew with MiXCR; each CDR3 protein has one entry. The sample lists 750,000 to 950,000 distinct CDR3 sequences, roughly 12% seen once, with about 1.6% in the top ten. The sample was also reused in another study, on yellow fever vaccine responses in identical twins.

The sequenced material came from PBMCs. These receptors were taken from a young woman in good health.

V usage is TRBV24-1 and J usage is TRBJ2-3; D is possibly TRBD2 (7 bases). Germline V gene data show CDR1 as KGHDR and CDR2 as SFDVKD. CDR3 length: 17 residues. The V gene lost 6 bases and the J gene lost 6 bases, with 24 bases spanning the gap. The CDR3 sequence: CATSPRGDIGILDTQYF. CDR3 DNA: TGTGCCACCAGTCCCCGGGGGGACATCGGCATTTTGGATACGCAGTATTTT.

This clonotype was seen only a few times. The chain is built from TRBV7-9 and TRBJ1-4; TRBD1 is a possible D gene (6 bases). CDR1 is SEHNR and CDR2 is FQNEAQ in the germline V gene (reference sequence). V was cut by 3 bases and J by 10 bases, with 9 bases left in between. This CDR3 region has 12 residues. Here the CDR3 reads CASSFTQGKLFF. CDR3 nucleotide sequence: TGTGCCAGCAGCTTTACACAGGGAAAACTGTTTTTT.

This clonotype was observed a handful of times. The chain has TRBV7-2 and TRBJ1-1; unclear D gene. The V end was cut by 2 bases, the J end by 4 bases, with 17 bases between. The V gene's germline CDR1 is SGHTA and CDR2 FQGNSA. The CDR3 totals 16 residues. This CDR3 reads CASSLSRYTRRTEAFF. CDR3 coding DNA: TGTGCCAGCAGCTTAAGCAGATACACGAGGCGCACTGAAGCTTTCTTT.

This clonotype was detected a few times. The chain has TRBV4-1 and TRBJ2-5; maybe TRBD1 (6 bases). This CDR3 has 16 residues. Trimming cost V 0 bases and J 2 bases, with 13 bases left between them. The V gene's germline CDR1 is MGHRA and CDR2 YSYEKL. The CDR3 bases are TGCGCCAGCAGCCAAGACTTGGGGACATCTCAAGAGACCCAGTACTTC. It translates to CASSQDLGTSQETQYF.

The V call is TRBV24-1, the J call TRBJ2-1; 9 bases are shared with TRBD2. The CDR3 spans 15 residues. The germline CDR1 and CDR2 sequences are KGHDR and SFDVKD. The junction had 8 bases not matched to a gene; V was cut back by 5 bases and J by 7 bases. The CDR3 here is CATSAPGTSRNEQFF. The CDR3 DNA is TGTGCCACCAGTGCCCCCGGGACTAGCAGAAATGAGCAGTTCTTC.

The V call is TRBV12-3 or TRBV12-4, the J call TRBJ2-3; 8 positions agree with TRBD2. The junction had 8 bases not matched to a gene; V was cut back by 4 bases and J by 5 bases. The CDR3 sequence is 15 residues long. CDR3 in amino acids: CASSSERERIDTQYF. CDR3 DNA: TGTGCCAGCAGTTCCGAGCGGGAGAGGATAGATACGCAGTATTTT.

This clonotype was detected many times. The chain is built from TRBV3-1 and TRBJ2-1; D remains ambiguous. The CDR3 has 15 amino acids. Trimming shortened V by 4 bases and J by 4 bases, and 14 bases separated the two germline ends. Germline CDR1 is LGHDT and CDR2 is YNNKEL (reference sequence). This chain's CDR3 is CASSRDGGSYNEQFF. DNA for the CDR3: TGTGCCAGCAGCCGGGATGGCGGTTCTTACAATGAGCAGTTCTTC.

This clonotype was picked up a small number of times. The rearrangement joins TRBV6-1 to TRBJ2-3; 7 nucleotides line up with TRBD1. The CDR3 contains 14 residues. CDR1 is MNHNS and CDR2 is SASEGT in the germline V gene. V lost 3 bases, J lost 5 bases, and 5 bases stayed unmatched. The CDR3 loop is CASSERAGGDTQYF. CDR3 in DNA: TGTGCCAGCAGTGAGCGGGCAGGGGGAGATACGCAGTATTTT.